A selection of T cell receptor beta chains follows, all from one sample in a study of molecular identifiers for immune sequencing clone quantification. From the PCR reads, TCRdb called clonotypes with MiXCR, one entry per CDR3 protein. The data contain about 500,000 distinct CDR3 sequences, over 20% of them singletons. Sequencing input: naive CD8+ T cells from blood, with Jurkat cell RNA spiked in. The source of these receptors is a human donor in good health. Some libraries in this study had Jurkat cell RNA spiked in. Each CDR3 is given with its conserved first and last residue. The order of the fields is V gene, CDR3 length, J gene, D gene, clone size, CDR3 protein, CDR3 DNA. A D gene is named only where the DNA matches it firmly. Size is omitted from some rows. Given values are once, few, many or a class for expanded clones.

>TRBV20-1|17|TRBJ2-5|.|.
CSAIRRRARFIQETQYF
TGCAGTGCTATCCGTAGGAGGGCCCGATTTATCCAAGAGACCCAGTACTTC
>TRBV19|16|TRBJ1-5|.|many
CAIGHPGAYSNQPQHF
TGTGCCATCGGACACCCCGGTGCGTATAGCAATCAGCCCCAGCATTTT
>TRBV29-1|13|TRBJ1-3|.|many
CSVGPYSGNTIYF
TGCAGCGTCGGGCCGTACTCTGGAAACACCATATATTTT
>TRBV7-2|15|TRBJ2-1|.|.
CAGSLEAGQLNEQFF
TGTGCCGGCAGCTTAGAGGCGGGACAACTCAATGAGCAGTTCTTC
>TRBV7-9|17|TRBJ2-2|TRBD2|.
CASSLDGTSLNTGGLFF
TGTGCCAGCAGCTTAGATGGGACTAGCCTGAACACCGGGGGGCTGTTTTTT
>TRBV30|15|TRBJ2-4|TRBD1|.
CAWSTITGVEDIQYF
TGTGCCTGGAGCACTATAACAGGGGTAGAGGACATTCAGTACTTC
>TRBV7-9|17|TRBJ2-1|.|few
CASSLALSAGQHNEQFF
TGTGCCAGCAGCTTAGCGCTCAGCGCGGGGCAACACAATGAGCAGTTCTTC
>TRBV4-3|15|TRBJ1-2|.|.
CASSQDWGVGYGYTF
TGCGCCAGCAGCCAAGATTGGGGGGTTGGCTATGGCTACACCTTC
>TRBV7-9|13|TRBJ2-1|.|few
CASSNSSYNEQFF
TGTGCCAGCAGCAACTCCTCCTACAATGAGCAGTTCTTC
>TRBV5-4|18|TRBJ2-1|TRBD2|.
CASSLDIPLAGNYNEQFF
TGTGCCAGCAGCTTGGATATCCCCTTAGCGGGGAATTACAATGAGCAGTTCTTC
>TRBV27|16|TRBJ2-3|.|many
CASSLGARANTDTQYF
TGTGCCAGCAGTTTGGGCGCCCGAGCTAACACAGATACGCAGTATTTT
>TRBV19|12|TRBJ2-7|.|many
CASSQGLGEQYF
TGTGCCAGTAGTCAGGGGCTCGGCGAGCAGTACTTC
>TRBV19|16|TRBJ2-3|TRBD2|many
CASSRLAGGSTDTQYF
TGTGCCAGTAGTAGACTAGCGGGAGGTAGCACAGATACGCAGTATTTT
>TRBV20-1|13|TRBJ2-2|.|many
CSAKARVTGELFF
TGCAGTGCTAAGGCCAGGGTCACCGGGGAGCTGTTTTTT
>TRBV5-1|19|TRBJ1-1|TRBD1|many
CASSLRGARQGPGDTEAFF
TGCGCCAGCAGCCTCAGGGGCGCGCGACAGGGTCCGGGGGACACTGAAGCTTTCTTT
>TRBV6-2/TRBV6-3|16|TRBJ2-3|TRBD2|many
CASSLQLAGGTDTQYF
TGTGCCAGCAGCCTACAACTAGCGGGAGGCACAGATACGCAGTATTTT
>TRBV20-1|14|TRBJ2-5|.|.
CSARVTGRQETQYF
TGCAGTGCTAGAGTAACAGGGAGACAAGAGACCCAGTACTTC
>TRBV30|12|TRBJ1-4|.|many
CAWSVTGEKLFF
TGTGCCTGGAGTGTTACGGGAGAAAAACTGTTTTTT
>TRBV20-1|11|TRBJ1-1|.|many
CGVREGTEAFF
TGCGGCGTTAGGGAGGGCACTGAAGCTTTCTTT
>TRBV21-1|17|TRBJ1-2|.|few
CASSNPWGKERRIGYTF
TGTGCCAGCAGCAACCCGTGGGGTAAGGAAAGACGGATCGGCTACACCTTC
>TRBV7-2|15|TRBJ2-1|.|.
CASSLIGSPYNEQLF
TGTGCCAGCAGCTTGATAGGGTCACCATACAATGAGCAGCTCTTC
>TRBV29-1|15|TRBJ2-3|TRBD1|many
CSVEDLFGQGDTQYF
TGCAGCGTTGAAGATCTTTTTGGACAGGGGGATACGCAGTATTTT